The source of this TCR beta chain is a study of control samples from healthy donors and cancer patients. This clone was observed a few times. Generated by immunoSEQ multiplex PCR, the TCRdb table keeps only in-frame clones and is missing some. There are 90,000 to 150,000 clones in the sample; approximately 90% occur only once, and 6% to 8.5% lies in the top ten. The material sequenced was blood. This sequence originates from a woman between 18 and 29 years old in good health.

CDR3 loop: CASSLRTTEQFF. The CDR3 bases are TGTGCCAGCAGCTTACGGACGACAGAGCAGTTCTTC. This chain connects TRBV7-2 to TRBJ2-1; no reliable D call. Germline CDR1 reads SGHTA; CDR2 reads FQGNSA. V was pared by 2 bases and J by 10 bases, with 9 bases between. The CDR3 length is 12 residues. The full variable domain, rest sourced from reference TRBV7-2 and TRBJ2-1, is GAGVSQSPSNKVTEKGKDVELRCDPISGHTALYWYRQSLGQGLEFLIYFQGNSAPDKSGLPSDRFSAERTGGSVSTLTIQRTQQEDSAVYLCASSLRTTEQFFGPGTRLTVL.